A selection of T cell receptor beta chains follows, all from one sample in a study of cytomegalovirus exposure and HLA in healthy donors. The data were produced by immunoSEQ multiplex PCR, yet TCRdb's version contains in-frame clones alone and is incomplete. The sample includes about 200,000 clones. Sequenced: PBMCs. These receptors all come from a girl aged 2 to 10 in good health and CMV-seropositive. CDR3s include the opening cysteine and the closing phenylalanine or tryptophan.

TRBV25-1	TRBJ2-3	12	CASSESRGTQYF
TRBV11-1	TRBJ2-2	15	CASSIRTSRAGELFF
TRBV7-5	TRBJ1-2	16	CDPTSPTGVGYYGYTF
TRBV6-6	TRBJ2-3	13	CASRNQGKDTQYF
TRBV14	-	14	CASSQGGLDYEQYF
TRBV23-1	TRBJ1-5	13	CASSHPGRKPQHF
TRBV2	TRBJ2-7	13	CASSGQGHIGQYF
TRBV19	TRBJ2-6	16	CASSSGVGVGANVLTF
TRBV27	TRBJ2-7	15	CASSFSASGTYEQYF
TRBV4-1	TRBJ1-3	15	CASSQPLSAGNTIYF
TRBV28	TRBJ1-1	13	CASSLGLIDRAFF
TRBV7-6	TRBJ1-2	15	CASSLGPGGDYGYTF
TRBV28	TRBJ1-4	13	CASSSGVGEKLFF
TRBV30	TRBJ2-3	12	CAWKPGADTQYF
TRBV10-1	TRBJ2-1	15	CASSPGTSGTNEQFF
TRBV5-8	TRBJ2-7	13	CASSLEKHYEQYF
TRBV28	TRBJ2-7	15	CASSSPGTGRNEQYF
TRBV5-4	TRBJ2-1	13	CASSLGGRNEQFF
TRBV9	TRBJ2-3	14	CASSRQGSTDTQYF
TRBV28	TRBJ2-4	18	CASRLDSRVGQGRNIQYF
TRBV5-4	TRBJ2-7	13	CASSLYQGREQYF
TRBV9	TRBJ2-3	15	CASSPTGWGTDTQYF
TRBV19	TRBJ1-1	15	CASSIVAGGNTEAFF
TRBV5-1	TRBJ2-7	20	CASSTSILLAGGKSSYEQYF
TRBV5-4	TRBJ2-3	15	CASSLAPESTDTQYF
TRBV28	TRBJ1-4	12	CASKGAQGKLFF
TRBV5-6	TRBJ2-1	15	CASSLGTSGYNEQFF
TRBV19	TRBJ1-5	13	CASSPSGNQPQHF
TRBV7-6	TRBJ2-2	16	CASSPTQGRQTGELFF
TRBV2	TRBJ1-1	11	CAERTPKEAFF
TRBV11-2	TRBJ1-2	12	CASSLDLGQGTF
TRBV6-6	TRBJ2-2	16	CASSPGQGRRTGELFF
TRBV28	TRBJ2-7	15	CASTEGWDNTYEQYF
TRBV28	TRBJ2-6	21	CASSPGDRFTPTGPGANVLTF
TRBV5-1	TRBJ1-2	13	CASSSGQSYGYTF
TRBV6-1	TRBJ2-5	16	CASSGRLAGFQETQYF
TRBV5-1	TRBJ2-1	17	CASSLSVAGDLSNEQFF
TRBV7-2	TRBJ2-7	13	CASSLQAAAPSYF
TRBV6-5	TRBJ2-7	15	CATALDRDGGDEQYF
TRBV28	TRBJ1-4	15	CASSSRTVSAEKLFF
TRBV29-1	TRBJ1-1	12	CSVNTGGTEAFF